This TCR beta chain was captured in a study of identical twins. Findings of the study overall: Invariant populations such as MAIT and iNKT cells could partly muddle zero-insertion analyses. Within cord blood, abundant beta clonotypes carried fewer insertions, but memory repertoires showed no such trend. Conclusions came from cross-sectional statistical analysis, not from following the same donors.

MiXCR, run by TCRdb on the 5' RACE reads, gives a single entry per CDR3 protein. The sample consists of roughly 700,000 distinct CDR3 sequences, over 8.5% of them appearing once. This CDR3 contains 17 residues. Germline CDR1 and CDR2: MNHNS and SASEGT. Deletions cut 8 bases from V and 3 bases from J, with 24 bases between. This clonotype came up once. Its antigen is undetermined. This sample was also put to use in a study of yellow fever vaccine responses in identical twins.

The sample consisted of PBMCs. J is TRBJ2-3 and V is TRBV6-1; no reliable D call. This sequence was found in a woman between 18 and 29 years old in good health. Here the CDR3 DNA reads TGTGCCAGCTCGCTCATTGGACCACATAGTGGTACAGATACGCAGTATTTT. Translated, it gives CASSLIGPHSGTDTQYF.